This T cell receptor beta chain came from a study of CD8 T cells in Susac syndrome. Reverse transcription used roughly 0.45 to 1 ug RNA and random hexamers. MiXCR was run by TCRdb on the immunoSEQ multiplex PCR reads, yielding one entry per CDR3 protein. The table records 100,000 to 150,000 distinct CDR3 sequences, 95% to 96% of them present only once. This CDR3 is built from 12 residues. Trimming removed 5 bases at V and 3 bases at J, with 9 bases between. CDR1 is SGHRS, CDR2 YFSETQ, per germline. This TCR came from a human donor with Susac syndrome. Sample: CD4+ T cells from PBMCs. This rearrangement joins TRBV5-1 to TRBJ2-7; TRBD2 is a possible D gene (5 bases). CDR3 amino acids: CASSTGNYEQYF. The CDR3 coding sequence is TGCGCCAGCAGTACGGGGAACTACGAGCAGTACTTC.